The 21 T cell receptor beta chains listed next were all sequenced from one sample in a study of CD8+CD57+ T cells in acquired aplastic anemia. CDR3 and TCR beta VDJ profiling relied on a genomic DNA template. TCRdb analysed the reads with MiXCR anew, one entry per CDR3 protein. The repertoire includes just over 450,000 distinct CDR3 sequences, approximately 32% of them detected once, and roughly 0.89% sits in the top ten. All sequencing subjects had displayed CD8+CD57+ cell expansion on flow cytometry. Sequencing input: sorted CD4+, CD8+, or CD8+CD57+ T cells (not recorded which) from PBMCs. These receptors were taken from a human donor with aplastic anemia.

A word on this clonotype: This sequence may be a read error, since a much larger clone differs from it by one base. This chain joins TRBV11-1 and TRBJ2-1; D possibly corresponds to TRBD2 (5 bases). The ends were cut back, 7 bases at V and 8 bases at J, with 21 bases in the middle. This CDR3 spans 15 amino acids. Germline CDR1 SGHAT, CDR2 FQDESV (reference sequence). In DNA form, the CDR3 reads TGTGCCAGCACCCGCAGCGAGAGGGTCGTCCATGAGCAGTTCTTC. Amino acids: CASTRSERVVHEQFF.

This clonotype was seen more than once but under ten times. Here the CDR3 reads CASSWGRLNEKLFF. The CDR3 DNA follows: TGTGCCAGCAGTTGGGGACGGTTAAATGAAAAACTGTTTTTT. The chain employs TRBV19 and TRBJ1-4; weak D call: TRBD1 (5 bases). Trimming shortened V by 9 bases and J by 5 bases, and 16 bases separated the two germline ends. Germline-derived CDR1 and CDR2 are LNHDA and SQIVND (reference sequence). The CDR3 is 14 amino acids.

About this clonotype itself: A much larger clone lies a single base off, so this may be a read error. This chain uses TRBV9 with TRBJ1-5, with D uncertain. Germline assignment: CDR1 SGDLS and CDR2 YYNGEE. This CDR3 is 15 amino acids long. The chain's CDR3 is CARSVSGNSNQPQHF. Written as DNA, the CDR3 is TGTGCCCGCAGCGTATCGGGGAATAGCAATCAGCCCCAGCATTTT.

This clonotype has at least ten counts. The chain joins TRBV10-3 to TRBJ2-7; D possibly corresponds to TRBD1 (6 bases). Germline-derived CDR1 and CDR2 are ENHRY and SYGVKD. Trimming removed 3 bases from V and 3 bases from J, with 12 bases in between. The length of the CDR3 is 14 residues. CDR3 amino acids: CAISDARGSYEQYF. The DNA for the CDR3 is TGTGCCATCAGTGATGCCAGGGGAAGCTACGAGCAGTACTTC.

V usage is TRBV7-8 and J usage is TRBJ1-5; D gene uncertain. The CDR3 is 18 amino acids. The V and J ends lost 6 bases and 0 bases respectively, with 21 bases between them. CDR1 SGHVS and CDR2 FQNEAQ come from the germline V gene. CDR3 nucleotides: TGTGCCAGCAGTCCCTCGGTAGTAGGCCTGTTTAGCAATCAGCCCCAGCATTTT. Protein product: CASSPSVVGLFSNQPQHF.

The rearrangement links TRBV6-1 to TRBJ2-1, with 7 bases lining up with TRBD1. This CDR3 spans 13 amino acids. The trim removed 10 bases at V and 4 bases at J, leaving 7 bases unmatched. Per germline, CDR1 MNHNS and CDR2 SASEGT. CDR3 in DNA: TGTGCCACGACAGGGCATCGTTACAATGAGCAGTTCTTC. It yields the protein CATTGHRYNEQFF.

This clonotype was seen ten or more times. The chain couples TRBV9 to TRBJ2-7; 8 bases fit TRBD1. The length of the CDR3 is 13 residues. The V segment lost 3 bases and the J segment 2 bases; nucleotides outside the gene matches: 1. Germline loops: CDR1 SGDLS, CDR2 YYNGEE. CDR3 residues: CASSATGAYEQYF. In nucleotides, the CDR3 is TGTGCCAGCAGCGCGACAGGGGCCTACGAGCAGTACTTC.

Ten or more counts support this clonotype. The chain uses TRBV10-3 and TRBJ1-6, with 8 bases fitting TRBD1. V shed 7 bases and J 6 bases; nucleotides not matched to a gene: 2. The CDR3 extends over 13 amino acids. The germline V gene has CDR1 ENHRY and CDR2 SYGVKD. In nucleotides, the CDR3 is TGTGCCATCACGGGACAGGTTAATTCACCCCTCCACTTT. Translation gives CAITGQVNSPLHF.

The chain links TRBV5-6 to TRBJ1-5; no reliable D call. V was shortened by 7 bases and J by 5 bases, with 16 bases between the two germline ends. Looked up from germline, CDR1 is SGHDT and CDR2 is YYEEEE. CDR3 size: 14 residues. This CDR3 is CASHLGSRDQPQHF. The CDR3 coding sequence is TGTGCCAGCCACTTAGGGTCCCGGGATCAGCCCCAGCATTTT. Complete variable domain (other parts from reference TRBV5-6 and TRBJ1-5): DAGVTQSPTHLIKTRGQQVTLRCSPKSGHDTVSWYQQALGQGPQFIFQYYEEEERQRGNFPDRFSGHQFPNYSSELNVNALLLGDSALYLCASHLGSRDQPQHFGDGTRLSIL.

The chain links TRBV10-3 to TRBJ1-6; D is unresolved. This CDR3 comprises 16 residues. The germline V gene has CDR1 ENHRY and CDR2 SYGVKD. V lost 7 bases and J 8 bases, leaving 21 bases between the germline ends. In nucleotides, the CDR3 is TGTGCCATCACCACCGGACGAGAAAGGCCGTATTCACCCCTCCACTTT. The encoded protein is CAITTGRERPYSPLHF.

This chain joins TRBV10-2 and TRBJ1-1; 7 nucleotides line up with TRBD1. This CDR3 is built from 15 residues. Trimming at V came to 5 bases and at J to 0 bases, leaving 6 bases not matched to a gene. In germline, CDR1 is WSHSY, CDR2 SAAADI. CDR3 protein: CASSYSGTVNTEAFF. In DNA, the CDR3 is TGCGCCAGCAGTTACTCGGGGACAGTGAACACTGAAGCTTTCTTT.

This clonotype was recorded a few times. The CDR3 region is CASSFGQGADYGYTF. CDR3 coding DNA: TGCGCCAGCAGCTTTGGACAGGGGGCTGACTATGGCTACACCTTC. This chain links TRBV4-3 with TRBJ1-2; 11 nucleotides align to TRBD1. The CDR3 sequence is 15 residues long. V shed 5 bases and J 3 bases; nucleotides not matched to a gene: 5. CDR1 is LGHNA and CDR2 is YSLEER in the germline V gene.

This clonotype was recorded at least ten times. This chain joins TRBV29-1 and TRBJ2-3, with D unresolved. Germline-derived CDR1 and CDR2 are SQVTM and ANQGSEA. The CDR3 contains 12 residues. Trimming took off 3 bases at V and 2 bases at J, with 6 bases between the two ends. Here the CDR3 reads CSVDRTTDTQYF. The CDR3, as DNA: TGCAGCGTTGACAGAACCACAGATACGCAGTATTTT.

This chain links TRBV20-1 with TRBJ2-7; tentative D call: TRBD1 (8 bases). The germline CDR1 and CDR2 sequences are DFQATT and SNEGSKA (reference sequence). The CDR3 runs 18 residues. Trimming removed 8 bases at V and 0 bases at J, with 29 bases between. For the CDR3, the DNA is TGCAGTCTCCCAAGACACAGGGGGGGGACAGCTTACTCCTACGAGCAGTACTTC. Translation gives CSLPRHRGGTAYSYEQYF.

This clonotype showed up just a few times. The gene calls are TRBV14 and TRBJ1-5, with 11 bases matching TRBD1. V lost 1 base to trimming and J lost 0 bases; unmatched junction nucleotides: 8. Germline values: CDR1 SGHDN, CDR2 FVKESK. The CDR3 covers 19 residues. In DNA form, the CDR3 reads TGTGCCAGCAGCCAAGGACCGGGACAGGGGGGGAATAGCAATCAGCCCCAGCATTTT. Translating gives CASSQGPGQGGNSNQPQHF.

This clonotype has at least ten counts. The chain carries TRBV20-1 and TRBJ1-6, with D unclear. Trimming left V 3 bases short and J 6 bases short, with 12 bases between. CDR3 length: 14 residues. Germline loops: CDR1 DFQATT, CDR2 SNEGSKA (reference sequence). For the CDR3, the DNA is TGCAGTGCTAGGATAGGGCAAGCTAATTCACCCCTCCACTTT. Translated, it gives CSARIGQANSPLHF.

This clonotype has more than one count but fewer than ten. This may be a read error, as it is one base from a much larger clone. The gene calls are TRBV15 and TRBJ2-3, with D perhaps assigned TRBD1 or TRBD2 (5 bases each). V shed 3 bases and J shed 0 bases, with 13 bases lying between them. The germline gives CDR1 LNHNV, CDR2 YYDKDF (reference sequence). The CDR3 is 16 amino acids. CDR3 amino acids: CATSRGRDHSTDTQYF. As DNA, the CDR3 is TGTGCCACCAGCAGGGGCCGGGACCATAGCACAGATACGCAGTATTTT.

This clonotype was seen ten or more times. The J gene is TRBJ1-2, the V gene TRBV20-1; D not certain. With 5 bases removed from V and 0 bases from J, the gap between germline ends came to 10 bases. CDR3 size: 13 residues. Germline values: CDR1 DFQATT, CDR2 SNEGSKA (reference sequence). For the CDR3, the DNA is TGCAGTGCTGCGGGCATAGCTAACTATGGCTACACCTTC. Translated, it gives CSAAGIANYGYTF.

CDR3 bases: TGCAGTGCTAGAGACCGTGTGCAGAACACTGAAGCTTTCTTT. Its protein product is CSARDRVQNTEAFF. The chain has TRBV20-1 and TRBJ1-1; D remains ambiguous. The CDR3 is 14 residues long. The V end was cut by 0 bases, the J end by 1 base, with 9 bases between. Germline assignment: CDR1 DFQATT and CDR2 SNEGSKA (reference sequence).

This clonotype was recorded at least ten times. The chain combines TRBV20-1 with TRBJ1-6; tentative D call: TRBD1 (5 bases). V dropped 0 bases and J dropped 9 bases, with 18 bases sitting between them. Looked up from germline, CDR1 is DFQATT and CDR2 is SNEGSKA (reference sequence). The CDR3 length is 16 residues. CDR3 DNA: TGCAGTGCTAGAGAGTTACAGGACGGATGGGGTTCACCCCTCCACTTT. Translation: CSARELQDGWGSPLHF.

This clonotype was counted at least ten times. The genes are TRBV7-9 and TRBJ1-3, with unresolved D. The V end lost 8 bases, the J end lost 0 bases, and 8 bases lay between the germline ends. The germline gives CDR1 SEHNR, CDR2 FQNEAQ (reference sequence). The CDR3 runs 13 residues. The chain's CDR3 is CASCRTSGNTIYF. DNA of the CDR3: TGTGCCAGCTGTCGGACCTCTGGAAACACCATATATTTT.